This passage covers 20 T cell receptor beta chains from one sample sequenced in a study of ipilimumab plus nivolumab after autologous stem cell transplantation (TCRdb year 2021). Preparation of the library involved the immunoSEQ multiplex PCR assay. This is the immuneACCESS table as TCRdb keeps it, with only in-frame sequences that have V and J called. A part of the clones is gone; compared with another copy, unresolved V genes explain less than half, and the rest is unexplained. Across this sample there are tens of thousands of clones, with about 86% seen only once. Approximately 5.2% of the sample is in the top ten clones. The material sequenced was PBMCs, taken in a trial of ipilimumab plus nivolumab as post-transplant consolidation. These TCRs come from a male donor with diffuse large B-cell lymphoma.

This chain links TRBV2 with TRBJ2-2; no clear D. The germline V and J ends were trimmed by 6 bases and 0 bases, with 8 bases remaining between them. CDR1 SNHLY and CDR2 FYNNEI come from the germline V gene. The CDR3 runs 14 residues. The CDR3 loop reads CASSPEANTGELFF. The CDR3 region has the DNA TGTGCCAGCAGCCCAGAGGCGAACACCGGGGAGCTGTTTTTT.

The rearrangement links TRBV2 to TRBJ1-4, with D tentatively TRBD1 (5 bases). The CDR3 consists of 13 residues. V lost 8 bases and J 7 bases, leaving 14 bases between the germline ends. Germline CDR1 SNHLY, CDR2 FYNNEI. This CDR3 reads CASHPRVGEKLFF. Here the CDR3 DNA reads TGTGCCAGCCATCCCAGGGTGGGTGAAAAACTGTTTTTT.

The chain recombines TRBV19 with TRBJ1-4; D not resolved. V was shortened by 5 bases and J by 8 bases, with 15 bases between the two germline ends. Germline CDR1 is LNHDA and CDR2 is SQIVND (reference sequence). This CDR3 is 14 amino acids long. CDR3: CASSPFGGVEKLFF. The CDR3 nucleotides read TGTGCCAGTAGTCCCTTTGGCGGGGTAGAAAAACTGTTTTTT.

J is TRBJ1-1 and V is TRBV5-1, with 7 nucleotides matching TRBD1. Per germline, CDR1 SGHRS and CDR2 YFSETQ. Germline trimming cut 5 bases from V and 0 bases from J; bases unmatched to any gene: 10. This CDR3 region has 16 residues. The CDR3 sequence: CASSSTGVTMNTEAFF. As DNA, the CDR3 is TGCGCCAGCAGTTCAACAGGGGTCACTATGAACACTGAAGCTTTCTTT.

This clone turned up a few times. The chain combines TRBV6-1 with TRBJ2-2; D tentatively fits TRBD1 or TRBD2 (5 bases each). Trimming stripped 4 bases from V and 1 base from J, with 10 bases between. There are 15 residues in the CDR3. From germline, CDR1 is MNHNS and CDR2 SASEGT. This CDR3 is CASSARGLNTGELFF. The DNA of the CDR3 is TGTGCCAGCAGTGCTCGGGGCCTGAACACCGGGGAGCTGTTTTTT.

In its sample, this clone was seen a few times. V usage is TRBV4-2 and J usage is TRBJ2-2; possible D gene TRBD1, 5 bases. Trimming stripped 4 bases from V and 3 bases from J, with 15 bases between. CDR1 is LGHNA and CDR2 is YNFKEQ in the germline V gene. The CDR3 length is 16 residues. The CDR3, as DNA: TGTGCCAGCAGCCCCACAACCAGGGTTGACACCGGGGAGCTGTTTTTT. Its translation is CASSPTTRVDTGELFF.

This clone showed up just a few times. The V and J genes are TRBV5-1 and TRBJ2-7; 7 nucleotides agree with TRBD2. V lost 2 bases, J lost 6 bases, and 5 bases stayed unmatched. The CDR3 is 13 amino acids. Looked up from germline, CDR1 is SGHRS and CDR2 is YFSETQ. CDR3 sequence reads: CASSFGGTTEQYF. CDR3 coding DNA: TGCGCCAGCAGCTTTGGCGGGACTACCGAGCAGTACTTC.

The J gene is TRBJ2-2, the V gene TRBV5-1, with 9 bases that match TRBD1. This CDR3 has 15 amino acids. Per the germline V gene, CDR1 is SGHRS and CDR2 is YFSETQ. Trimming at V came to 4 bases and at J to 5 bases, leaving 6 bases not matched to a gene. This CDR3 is CASSGGQGGTGELFF. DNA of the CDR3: TGCGCCAGCAGCGGGGGACAGGGTGGAACCGGGGAGCTGTTTTTT.

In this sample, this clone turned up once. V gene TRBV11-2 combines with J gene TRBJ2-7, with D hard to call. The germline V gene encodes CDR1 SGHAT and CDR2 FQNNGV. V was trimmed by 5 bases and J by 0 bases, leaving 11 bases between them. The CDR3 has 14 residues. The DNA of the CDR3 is TGTGCCAGCAGCCCCCCCGCGACCTCCTACGAGCAGTACTTC. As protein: CASSPPATSYEQYF.

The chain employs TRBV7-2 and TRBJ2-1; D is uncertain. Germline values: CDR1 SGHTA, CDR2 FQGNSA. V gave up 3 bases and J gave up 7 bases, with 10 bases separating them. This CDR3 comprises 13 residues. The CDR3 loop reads CASSFGRKNEQFF. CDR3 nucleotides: TGTGCCAGCAGCTTTGGTCGGAAGAATGAGCAGTTCTTC.

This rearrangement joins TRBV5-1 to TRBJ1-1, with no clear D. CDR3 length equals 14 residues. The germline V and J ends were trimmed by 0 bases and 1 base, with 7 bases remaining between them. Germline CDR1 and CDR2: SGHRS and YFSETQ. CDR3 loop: CASSLDPANTEAFF. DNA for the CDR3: TGCGCCAGCAGCTTGGATCCGGCGAACACTGAAGCTTTCTTT.

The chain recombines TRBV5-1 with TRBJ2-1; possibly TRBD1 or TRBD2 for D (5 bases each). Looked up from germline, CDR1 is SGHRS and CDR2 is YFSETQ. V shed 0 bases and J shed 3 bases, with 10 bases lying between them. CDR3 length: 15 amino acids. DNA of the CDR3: TGCGCCAGCAGCTTGGGGGGGACGGACTACAATGAGCAGTTCTTC. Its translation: CASSLGGTDYNEQFF. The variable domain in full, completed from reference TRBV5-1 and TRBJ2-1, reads KAGVTQTPRYLIKTRGQQVTLSCSPISGHRSVSWYQQTPGQGLQFLFEYFSETQRNKGNFPGRFSGRQFSNSRSEMNVSTLELGDSALYLCASSLGGTDYNEQFFGPGTRLTVL.

As DNA, the CDR3 is TGTGCCAGCAGCTTAGAACAGGGGTTCGGCGGGATTGGAGCTTTCTTT. It codes for CASSLEQGFGGIGAFF. The chain is built from TRBV11-2 and TRBJ1-1; TRBD1 agrees at 7 bases. V lost 0 bases, J lost 10 bases, and 14 bases stayed unmatched. This CDR3 has 16 residues. The germline V gene encodes CDR1 SGHAT and CDR2 FQNNGV.

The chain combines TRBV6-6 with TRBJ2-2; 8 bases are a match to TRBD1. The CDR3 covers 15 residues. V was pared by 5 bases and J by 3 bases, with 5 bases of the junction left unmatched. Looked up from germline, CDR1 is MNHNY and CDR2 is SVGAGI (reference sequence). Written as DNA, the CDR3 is TGTGCCAGCAGTCGACAGGGGCGGGACACCGGGGAGCTGTTTTTT. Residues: CASSRQGRDTGELFF.

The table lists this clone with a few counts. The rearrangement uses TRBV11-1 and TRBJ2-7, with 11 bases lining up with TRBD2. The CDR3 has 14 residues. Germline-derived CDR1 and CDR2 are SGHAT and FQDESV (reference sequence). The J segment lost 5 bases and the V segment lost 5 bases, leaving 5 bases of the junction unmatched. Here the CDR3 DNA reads TGTGCCAGCAGCAGACTAGCGGGGCGGAACGAGCAGTACTTC. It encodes CASSRLAGRNEQYF.

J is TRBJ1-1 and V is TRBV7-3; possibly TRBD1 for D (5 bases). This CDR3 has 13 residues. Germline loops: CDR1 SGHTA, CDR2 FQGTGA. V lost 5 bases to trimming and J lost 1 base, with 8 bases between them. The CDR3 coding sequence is TGTGCCAGCAGCCAAGGACAGAACACTGAAGCTTTCTTT. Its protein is CASSQGQNTEAFF. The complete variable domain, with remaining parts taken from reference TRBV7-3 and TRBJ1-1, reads GAGVSQTPSNKVTEKGKYVELRCDPISGHTALYWYRQSLGQGPEFLIYFQGTGAADDSGLPNDRFFAVRPEGSVSTLKIQRTERGDSAVYLCASSQGQNTEAFFGQGTRLTVV.

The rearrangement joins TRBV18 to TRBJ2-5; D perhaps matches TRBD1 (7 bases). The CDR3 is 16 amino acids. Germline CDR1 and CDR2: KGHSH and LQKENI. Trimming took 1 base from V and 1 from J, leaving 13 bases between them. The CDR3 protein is CASSPLAGGGQETQYF. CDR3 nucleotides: TGTGCCAGCTCACCACTCGCAGGGGGAGGCCAAGAGACCCAGTACTTC.

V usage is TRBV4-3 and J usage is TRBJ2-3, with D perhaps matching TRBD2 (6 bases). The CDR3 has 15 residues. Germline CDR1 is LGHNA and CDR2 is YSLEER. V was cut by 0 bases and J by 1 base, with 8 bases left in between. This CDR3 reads CASSQEWGGTDTQYF. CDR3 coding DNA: TGCGCCAGCAGCCAAGAGTGGGGGGGCACAGATACGCAGTATTTT.

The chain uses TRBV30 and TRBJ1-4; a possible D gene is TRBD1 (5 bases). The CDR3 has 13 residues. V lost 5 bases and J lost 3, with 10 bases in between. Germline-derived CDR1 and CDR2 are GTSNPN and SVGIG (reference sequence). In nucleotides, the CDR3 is TGTGCCTGGCGCAGGGAAGCTAATGAAAAACTGTTTTTT. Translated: CAWRREANEKLFF.

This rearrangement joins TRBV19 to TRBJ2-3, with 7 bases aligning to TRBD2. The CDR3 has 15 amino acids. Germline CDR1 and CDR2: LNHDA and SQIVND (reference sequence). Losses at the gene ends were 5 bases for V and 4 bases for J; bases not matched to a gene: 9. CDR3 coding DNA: TGTGCCAGTAGTTCTTTGGGCCGGGAGGCAGATACGCAGTATTTT. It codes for CASSSLGREADTQYF.